This T cell receptor (beta chain) is drawn from a study of OX40 agonist ivuxolimab in advanced cancers. Only in-frame clones appear in the TCRdb table, and some are missing; sequencing was by immunoSEQ multiplex PCR. The sample has about 75,000 clones; around nine tenths are singletons. This clone was found a few times. Its target is unknown. Study-level findings and limits: More expanded clones were seen, on average, in CD8+ T cells than in CD4+.

Sequenced material: CD4+ or CD8+ T cells sorted from blood, taken in a trial of the OX40 agonist ivuxolimab. The clonotype was recovered from an adult with an advanced solid tumor such as melanoma, head and neck, liver or kidney cancer.

DNA of the CDR3: TGTGCCCGGTCAACATACAATGAGCAGTTCTTC. Amino acids: CARSTYNEQFF. The chain uses TRBV30 and TRBJ2-1; no clear D. The germline V gene has CDR1 GTSNPN and CDR2 SVGIG (reference sequence). CDR3 length equals 11 residues. Trimming shortened V by 8 bases and J by 4 bases, and 9 bases separated the two germline ends.